Sequencing of this T cell receptor beta chain was carried out in a study of blood T cell repertoires in COVID-19. Study-wide background: Samples of COVID-19 (acute and convalescent) were obtained from the United States, Italy and Spain. In each case, the material was cDNA or gDNA derived from T cells, B-cell-depleted T cells, or PBMCs.

Original methodology: Reference gene primer amplification yielded estimated nucleated cell counts. Only in-frame clones appear in the TCRdb table, and some are missing; sequencing was by immunoSEQ multiplex PCR. Clone size and the V and J calls come from that table; the DNA yielded D and trimming. Among around 190,000 clones listed, about 85% were seen once. The sample comprised peripheral blood. This sequence was found in a man aged 25-40 years with acute or convalescent COVID-19.

The CDR3 loop reads CASSSFLGQGFYGYTF. The CDR3 DNA is TGTGCCAGCAGTAGTTTTCTAGGGCAGGGCTTCTATGGCTACACCTTC. The genes are TRBV27 and TRBJ1-2; possible D gene TRBD1, 5 bases. V shed 5 bases and J shed 4 bases, with 20 bases lying between them. CDR3 length equals 16 residues. CDR1 is MNHEY, CDR2 SMNVEV, per germline (reference sequence).